Listed here are 25 T cell receptor beta chains from one sample, sequenced in a study of cytomegalovirus exposure and HLA in healthy donors. It was with 60 Vbeta and 13 Jbeta primers that the PCR ran. TCRdb's copy holds only in-frame clones and misses some; the assay was immunoSEQ multiplex PCR. The sample records 150,000 to 200,000 clones, roughly four fifths being singletons. The sample consisted of PBMCs. The origin of the receptors is a middle-aged man in good health and CMV-seropositive.

The V call is TRBV11-2, the J call TRBJ1-4; TRBD1 matches at 8 bases. CDR3 length equals 14 residues. Germline V gives CDR1 SGHAT, CDR2 FQNNGV. The J segment lost 8 bases and the V segment lost 4 bases, leaving 6 bases of the junction unmatched. This chain's CDR3 is CASSSDRGREKLFF. CDR3 nucleotide sequence: TGTGCCAGCAGCTCAGACAGGGGAAGGGAAAAACTGTTTTTT.

V usage is TRBV9 and J usage is TRBJ2-5, with D hard to call. V was cut by 4 bases and J by 2 bases, with 15 bases left in between. Germline-derived CDR1 and CDR2 are SGDLS and YYNGEE. The CDR3 is 15 amino acids. The CDR3 loop reads CASSLESGGQETQYF. The CDR3 DNA is TGTGCCAGCAGCCTCGAGTCCGGCGGACAAGAGACCCAGTACTTC.

The chain carries TRBV27 and TRBJ2-7; 10 bases agree with TRBD2. The CDR3 is 15 residues long. V trimming: 4 bases; J trimming: 2 bases; junction bases outside the gene matches: 5. CDR1 and CDR2 from the germline V gene are MNHEY and SMNVEV (reference sequence). The DNA for the CDR3 is TGTGCCAGCAGTTCAGGACTAGCGGCTCCCTACGAGCAGTACTTC. Translation: CASSSGLAAPYEQYF.

This clone was counted a few times. This chain connects TRBV28 to TRBJ2-6; TRBD1 agrees at 8 bases. CDR1 MDHEN and CDR2 SYDVKM come from the germline V gene. The CDR3 has 19 amino acids. V dropped 10 bases and J dropped 4; count of bases not matched to a gene: 21. The CDR3 loop is CATTPKGGRGRTGANVLTF. The CDR3 nucleotides are TGTGCCACCACCCCCAAAGGAGGCAGGGGGCGAACCGGGGCCAACGTCCTGACTTTC.

This clone was detected a few times. This chain joins TRBV15 and TRBJ1-1; 7 bases line up with TRBD1. Trimming removed 0 bases from V and 7 bases from J; junction bases left unmatched: 5. The germline CDR1 and CDR2 sequences are LNHNV and YYDKDF (reference sequence). The length of the CDR3 is 14 residues. CDR3 sequence reads: CATSRETGSLEAFF. The CDR3 DNA sequence: TGTGCCACCAGCAGAGAGACAGGGAGCCTTGAAGCTTTCTTT.

The chain is built from TRBV19 and TRBJ2-3; D uncertain. This CDR3 comprises 11 residues. Germline-derived CDR1 and CDR2 are LNHDA and SQIVND (reference sequence). The germline V and J ends were trimmed by 10 bases and 4 bases, with 9 bases remaining between them. The CDR3 spells CATISPDTQYF. CDR3 sequence (DNA): TGTGCCACCATAAGCCCAGATACGCAGTATTTT.

The J gene is TRBJ2-5, the V gene TRBV6-1; 8 bases align to TRBD1. Trimming took 3 bases from V and 5 from J; bases not matched to a gene: 5. The CDR3 is 14 amino acids. Germline CDR1 and CDR2: MNHNS and SASEGT. CDR3 loop: CASSETGDRETQYF. Written as DNA, the CDR3 is TGTGCCAGCAGTGAGACAGGGGATAGGGAGACCCAGTACTTC.

The chain has TRBV28 and TRBJ1-1; 9 nucleotides line up with TRBD1. V shed 5 bases and J 6 bases; nucleotides not matched to a gene: 13. Germline V gene lookup returns CDR1 MDHEN and CDR2 SYDVKM. CDR3 length: 16 amino acids. The CDR3 DNA is TGTGCCAGCAGTAACTTTCGGACAGGGGTAGTTGCTGAAGCTTTCTTT. Protein product: CASSNFRTGVVAEAFF. Filled out from reference TRBV28 and TRBJ1-1, the complete variable domain reads DVKVTQSSRYLVKRTGEKVFLECVQDMDHENMFWYRQDPGLGLRLIYFSYDVKMKEKGDIPEGYSVSREKKERFSLILESASTNQTSMYLCASSNFRTGVVAEAFFGQGTRLTVV.

The rearrangement links TRBV28 to TRBJ2-7, with 10 positions matching TRBD1. The CDR3 extends over 14 amino acids. Germline V gene lookup returns CDR1 MDHEN and CDR2 SYDVKM. Losses at the gene ends were 4 bases for V and 0 bases for J; bases not matched to a gene: 0. For the CDR3, the DNA is TGTGCCAGCAGTTGGACAGGGGGCTCCTACGAGCAGTACTTC. Encoded protein: CASSWTGGSYEQYF.

The chain joins TRBV7-9 to TRBJ1-1, with 8 bases that match TRBD1. The trim removed 3 bases at V and 5 bases at J, leaving 5 bases unmatched. This CDR3 comprises 14 residues. Germline V gene data show CDR1 as SEHNR and CDR2 as FQNEAQ (reference sequence). CDR3 DNA: TGTGCCAGCAGCTTTGGACAGGGTGGTACTGAAGCTTTCTTT. It translates to CASSFGQGGTEAFF.

The genes are TRBV7-9 and TRBJ1-4; the D is unclear. Trimming stripped 1 base from V and 3 bases from J, with 9 bases between. Germline V gene data show CDR1 as SEHNR and CDR2 as FQNEAQ (reference sequence). This CDR3 spans 15 amino acids. CDR3: CASSLGSDPNEKLFF. The CDR3, as DNA: TGTGCCAGCAGCTTAGGGTCAGATCCTAATGAAAAACTGTTTTTT. The variable domain in full, with the rest retrieved from reference TRBV7-9 and TRBJ1-4, is DTGVSQNPRHKITKRGQNVTFRCDPISEHNRLYWYRQTLGQGPEFLTYFQNEAQLEKSRLLSDRFSAERPKGSFSTLEIQRTEQGDSAMYLCASSLGSDPNEKLFFGSGTQLSVL.

This clone was picked up a small number of times. The CDR3 loop is CASREEGETQYF. CDR3 bases: TGCGCCAGCAGGGAGGAAGGGGAGACCCAGTACTTC. The rearrangement links TRBV5-1 to TRBJ2-5; possible D gene TRBD2, 5 bases. The CDR3 totals 12 residues. Between the trimmed V and J ends, which lost 5 bases and 5 bases, there was a span of 10 bases. Germline lookup yields CDR1 SGHRS and CDR2 YFSETQ.

In nucleotides, the CDR3 is TGCAGCGCCAAGGGGCAGGGCGGCAATCAGCCCCAGCATTTT. This codes for CSAKGQGGNQPQHF. The gene calls are TRBV29-1 and TRBJ1-5, with a weak D call TRBD1 (5 bases). There are 14 residues in the CDR3. V was trimmed by 7 bases and J by 2 bases, leaving 15 bases between them. CDR1 and CDR2 from the germline V gene are SQVTM and ANQGSEA.

J is TRBJ2-1 and V is TRBV27; possibly TRBD2 for D (7 bases). The V end lost 6 bases, the J end lost 3 bases, and 12 bases lay between the germline ends. The length of the CDR3 is 14 residues. Germline lookup yields CDR1 MNHEY and CDR2 SMNVEV (reference sequence). CDR3 nucleotide sequence: TGTGCCAGCAGAAAAGGGGGGGACTACAATGAGCAGTTCTTC. As protein: CASRKGGDYNEQFF.

The chain uses TRBV28 and TRBJ2-7; 11 nucleotides align to TRBD1. The ends lost 4 bases at V and 0 bases at J; junction bases unmatched: 8. Germline V gene lookup returns CDR1 MDHEN and CDR2 SYDVKM. CDR3 size: 17 residues. The CDR3 reads CASSSSLDRGPSYEQYF. The CDR3 nucleotides are TGTGCCAGCAGTTCCTCCTTGGACAGGGGGCCCTCCTACGAGCAGTACTTC.

The chain is built from TRBV19 and TRBJ2-2; 7 nucleotides line up with TRBD1. This CDR3 spans 16 amino acids. Germline CDR1 and CDR2: LNHDA and SQIVND (reference sequence). J was trimmed by 3 bases and V by 4 bases; bases with no gene match: 8. The CDR3 here is CASSKGPGTDTGELFF. Here the CDR3 DNA reads TGTGCCAGTAGTAAGGGCCCCGGGACAGACACCGGGGAGCTGTTTTTT.

The rearrangement joins TRBV5-1 to TRBJ1-1; weak D call: TRBD1 (5 bases). Germline V lookup: CDR1 SGHRS, CDR2 YFSETQ. The CDR3 has 16 amino acids. Trimming pared 2 bases from V and 5 bases from J, leaving 19 bases between. CDR3 DNA sequence: TGCGCCAGCAGCTTATTGGTCGACAGTTTGGCTACTGAAGCTTTCTTT. Its protein product is CASSLLVDSLATEAFF.

The chain is built from TRBV20-1 and TRBJ1-2; no clear D. Germline CDR1 and CDR2: DFQATT and SNEGSKA (reference sequence). V was trimmed by 2 bases and J by 5 bases, leaving 3 bases between them. The CDR3 spans 10 residues. CDR3 region: CSARLYGYTF. CDR3 bases: TGCAGTGCTAGATTATATGGCTACACCTTC.

The CDR3, as DNA: TGTGCTAGTGGTTTGGCTCCTTGGGGGCCTTTGGAGACCCAGTACTTC. Translating gives CASGLAPWGPLETQYF. The chain links TRBV12-5 to TRBJ2-5; D possibly corresponds to TRBD1 (6 bases). The CDR3 has 16 residues. Trimming removed 1 base at V and 5 bases at J, with 17 bases between. Germline-derived CDR1 and CDR2 are LGHNT and FRNRAP.

The chain employs TRBV7-3 and TRBJ2-3; no clear D gene. V was pared by 0 bases and J by 6 bases, with 7 bases between. Per the germline V gene, CDR1 is SGHTA and CDR2 is FQGTGA. The CDR3 sequence is 13 residues long. The CDR3 bases are TGTGCCAGCAGCTTAACGGGCTTGGATACGCAGTATTTT. Encoded protein: CASSLTGLDTQYF.

This clone was seen a few times. V gene TRBV5-1 combines with J gene TRBJ1-3; D perhaps matches TRBD1 (5 bases). V lost 4 bases and J lost 0, with 8 bases in between. Germline V lookup: CDR1 SGHRS, CDR2 YFSETQ. CDR3 length: 14 residues. The CDR3 nucleotides are TGCGCCAGCAGCCCGGACAACTCTGGAAACACCATATATTTT. Translated: CASSPDNSGNTIYF.

J is TRBJ2-1 and V is TRBV15; no firm D call. Looked up from germline, CDR1 is LNHNV and CDR2 is YYDKDF (reference sequence). Deletions cut 0 bases from V and 8 bases from J, with 14 bases between. There are 15 residues in the CDR3. The CDR3 here is CATSRDRPSIYEQFF. Written as DNA, the CDR3 is TGTGCCACCAGCAGAGATCGGCCTAGTATCTATGAGCAGTTCTTC. The entire variable domain, with the rest obtained from reference TRBV15 and TRBJ2-1, is as follows: DAMVIQNPRYQVTQFGKPVTLSCSQTLNHNVMYWYQQKSSQAPKLLFHYYDKDFNNEADTPDNFQSRRPNTSFCFLDIRSPGLGDTAMYLCATSRDRPSIYEQFFGPGTRLTVL.

CDR3 residues: CASSPGTSGGEQYF. The CDR3 bases are TGTGCCAGCAGTCCCGGGACATCGGGGGGGGAGCAGTACTTC. V gene TRBV6-6 combines with J gene TRBJ2-7, with 8 bases that match TRBD2. Germline CDR1 is MNHNY and CDR2 is SVGAGI (reference sequence). V dropped 5 bases and J dropped 7; count of bases not matched to a gene: 10. The CDR3 sequence is 14 residues long.

The chain combines TRBV6-6 with TRBJ2-1, with unresolved D. Germline CDR1 MNHNY, CDR2 SVGAGI (reference sequence). Trimming pared 2 bases from V and 5 bases from J, leaving 4 bases between. The CDR3 is made up of 12 amino acids. The CDR3 DNA reads TGTGCCAGCAGTTACCCAAACAATGAGCAGTTCTTC. This encodes CASSYPNNEQFF.

In its sample, this clone was seen a few times. The chain combines TRBV19 with TRBJ2-5; D not certain. Germline V gene data show CDR1 as LNHDA and CDR2 as SQIVND (reference sequence). The CDR3 contains 15 residues. The V end lost 7 bases, the J end lost 5 bases, and 20 bases lay between the germline ends. The DNA of the CDR3 is TGTGCCAGTACCCCATTTGGCGGCAGCCGGGAGACCCAGTACTTC. It yields the protein CASTPFGGSRETQYF.